This section outlines one T cell receptor (beta chain) sequence together with its context. This is likely a read error, given that the CDR3 carries no conserved phenylalanine or tryptophan at its end. PBMCs were derived from under 13 ml fresh peripheral blood. Germline V gene lookup returns CDR1 DFQATT and CDR2 SNEGSKA (reference sequence). Trimming removed 0 bases at V and 0 bases at J, with 8 bases between. The CDR3 loop spans 14 amino acids. This specimen comes from a study of T cells in Graves' hyperthyroidism and ophthalmopathy. Study summary: It was at initial diagnosis, before any treatment, that peripheral blood was collected.

RNA transcripts yielded amplified TCR beta CDR3 regions. Carried out on the TCR CDR3, a first-round RT-PCR used the HTBI primer set. TCRdb called the multiplex PCR reads again in MiXCR, with one record for every CDR3 protein. The table has around 600,000 distinct CDR3 sequences, about 14% seen once. This sequence was found in a woman in her late teens or twenties with Graves' ophthalmopathy. The chain has TRBV20-1 and TRBJ2-5, with D hard to call. Sequencing was carried out using blood. As DNA, the CDR3 is TGCAGTGCTAGAGAGTACCCGTACCAAGAGACCCAGTACCTC. Amino acid sequence: CSAREYPYQETQYL.